These 32 T cell receptor beta chains share one sample of origin, sequenced in a study of T cells in Graves' hyperthyroidism and ophthalmopathy. RNA transcripts provided the source from which TCR beta CDR3 regions were amplified. The TCR CDR3 first-round RT-PCR relied on the HTBI primer set. TCRdb reprocessed the multiplex PCR reads with MiXCR, giving one entry per CDR3 protein. This table holds roughly 200,000 distinct CDR3 sequences, approximately 16% found once. The sample taken for sequencing was blood. These receptors originate from a man in his forties or fifties with Graves' hyperthyroidism.

The sample holds many counts of this clonotype. V gene TRBV20-1 combines with J gene TRBJ2-3; no definite D call. CDR1 DFQATT and CDR2 SNEGSKA come from the germline V gene (reference sequence). The CDR3 loop spans 13 amino acids. The DNA of the CDR3 is TGCAGCGTCTTTAGTACTAGCACAGATACGCAGTATTTT. It is translated as CSVFSTSTDTQYF.

This clonotype was counted many times. This chain links TRBV20-1 with TRBJ1-5; possible D gene TRBD1, 5 bases. Germline loops: CDR1 DFQATT, CDR2 SNEGSKA (reference sequence). CDR3 size: 14 residues. V dropped 5 bases and J dropped 2 bases, with 13 bases sitting between them. This CDR3 is CSAPTGLGNQPQHF. As DNA, the CDR3 is TGCAGTGCTCCAACAGGTCTTGGCAATCAGCCCCAGCATTTT.

This clonotype came up a few times. This chain joins TRBV28 and TRBJ1-4; no definite D call. V was trimmed by 4 bases and J by 7 bases, leaving 10 bases between them. Germline CDR1 is MDHEN and CDR2 is SYDVKM. CDR3 length: 13 amino acids. The CDR3: CASSSTAGEKLFF. In DNA form, the CDR3 reads TGTGCCAGCAGTTCCACTGCGGGTGAAAAACTGTTTTTT.

V gene TRBV19 combines with J gene TRBJ2-7; 9 bases are a match to TRBD1. The CDR3 loop spans 15 amino acids. Germline CDR1 reads LNHDA; CDR2 reads SQIVND (reference sequence). Germline trimming cut 1 base from V and 2 bases from J; bases unmatched to any gene: 3. The CDR3 is CASSIGTGVTYEQYF. DNA for the CDR3: TGTGCCAGTAGTATAGGGACAGGGGTCACCTACGAGCAGTACTTC.

This clonotype was seen repeatedly, ten times or more. The chain links TRBV5-1 to TRBJ1-1; perhaps TRBD1 as D (5 bases). Trimming shortened V by 2 bases and J by 0 bases, and 8 bases separated the two germline ends. The CDR3 is 14 amino acids. CDR1 and CDR2 (germline): SGHRS, YFSETQ. For the CDR3, the DNA is TGCGCCAGCAGCTTAGGGGCGTTGAACACTGAAGCTTTCTTT. This codes for CASSLGALNTEAFF.

This clonotype was counted at least ten times. This chain links TRBV30 with TRBJ2-1; 11 bases match TRBD2. Germline loops: CDR1 GTSNPN, CDR2 SVGIG (reference sequence). CDR3 length: 15 residues. V shed 4 bases, J shed 2 bases, and the junction held 4 bases outside the gene matches. CDR3 nucleotide sequence: TGTGCCTGGACACCGGGACTAGCGGCCTACAATGAGCAGTTCTTC. Residues: CAWTPGLAAYNEQFF.

The rearrangement uses TRBV20-1 and TRBJ1-6; possible D gene TRBD1, 5 bases. The V end was cut by 3 bases, the J end by 5 bases, with 14 bases between. Germline CDR1 and CDR2: DFQATT and SNEGSKA (reference sequence). This CDR3 contains 15 residues. The CDR3 loop reads CSARLWGDNNSPLHF. The CDR3 DNA is TGCAGTGCTAGGCTCTGGGGGGATAATAATTCACCCCTCCACTTT.

This clonotype was found many times. The chain has TRBV5-1 and TRBJ2-7; the D gene is possibly TRBD2 (6 bases). The ends were cut back, 0 bases at V and 2 bases at J, with 12 bases in the middle. CDR3 size: 15 residues. CDR1 is SGHRS, CDR2 YFSETQ, per germline. The CDR3 loop reads CASSLGAGTTYEQYF. DNA of the CDR3: TGCGCCAGCAGCTTGGGTGCGGGGACGACCTACGAGCAGTACTTC.

V is TRBV5-1 and J is TRBJ2-1; either TRBD1 or TRBD2 may supply D (5 bases each). The V gene lost 5 bases and the J gene lost 0 bases, with 9 bases spanning the gap. In germline, CDR1 is SGHRS, CDR2 YFSETQ. CDR3 length equals 14 residues. In DNA form, the CDR3 reads TGCGCCAGCAGGGGGGTTAGCTCCTACAATGAGCAGTTCTTC. Amino acids: CASRGVSSYNEQFF.

This chain joins TRBV2 and TRBJ2-7; 7 nucleotides agree with TRBD1. The CDR3 covers 15 residues. Germline V gene data show CDR1 as SNHLY and CDR2 as FYNNEI. V shed 6 bases and J 0 bases; nucleotides not matched to a gene: 8. In DNA form, the CDR3 reads TGTGCCAGCAGCGCTACAGGGACAGTCTCCTACGAGCAGTACTTC. Amino acids: CASSATGTVSYEQYF.

This rearrangement joins TRBV4-3 to TRBJ2-3; D uncertain. In germline, CDR1 is LGHNA, CDR2 YSLEER. Trimming removed 3 bases at V and 4 bases at J, with 8 bases between. This CDR3 region has 13 residues. CDR3 sequence reads: CASSQYNPDTQYF. The CDR3 DNA reads as TGCGCCAGCAGCCAGTATAACCCAGATACGCAGTATTTT.

The chain is built from TRBV6-2 or TRBV6-3 and TRBJ2-5, with 12 bases fitting TRBD1. Trimming removed 5 bases from V and 5 bases from J; junction bases left unmatched: 3. Germline CDR1 MNHEY, CDR2 SVGEGT. This CDR3 contains 14 residues. The CDR3 protein is CASSGTGGGETQYF. In nucleotides, the CDR3 is TGTGCCAGCAGTGGGACAGGGGGCGGTGAGACCCAGTACTTC.

This clonotype came up a few times. The V and J genes are TRBV4-2 and TRBJ2-7, with TRBD2 as a possible D gene (6 bases). V was clipped by 7 bases and J by 1 base, with 11 bases between them. The CDR3 is 13 residues long. The germline V gene has CDR1 LGHNA and CDR2 YNFKEQ. CDR3 in amino acids: CASKEGSSYEQYF. The CDR3 region has the DNA TGTGCCAGCAAGGAGGGGAGTTCCTACGAGCAGTACTTC.

The V and J genes are TRBV15 and TRBJ1-1, with 8 positions matching TRBD1. J lost 2 bases, V lost 1 base, and 3 bases had no gene match. The CDR3 sequence is 15 residues long. CDR1 and CDR2 from the germline V gene are LNHNV and YYDKDF (reference sequence). The CDR3 DNA is TGTGCCACCAGCAGAGCCCCAGGGGGCAACACTGAAGCTTTCTTT. This codes for CATSRAPGGNTEAFF.

This clonotype was seen ten or more times. The J gene is TRBJ2-2, the V gene TRBV6-1, with D perhaps matching TRBD1 or TRBD2 (5 bases each). This CDR3 has 14 amino acids. Germline V gene sequence: CDR1 MNHNS, CDR2 SASEGT. CDR3 in DNA: TGTGCTAGGCGGGTGACAGTTAACACCGGGGAGCTGTTTTTT. Its translation: CARRVTVNTGELFF.

The sample holds a few counts of this clonotype. The chain uses TRBV6-9 and TRBJ1-3; D might be TRBD1 (5 bases). CDR3 length: 16 residues. Between the trimmed V and J ends, which lost 4 bases and 4 bases, there was a span of 17 bases. Germline CDR1 reads MNHGY; CDR2 reads SVAAGI. CDR3 coding DNA: TGTGCCAGCAGTTCTTCTTTAAGGGGTGACGGAAACACCATATATTTT. This codes for CASSSSLRGDGNTIYF.

This clonotype appeared once. The rearrangement joins TRBV5-4 to TRBJ2-1; 10 bases agree with TRBD2. The germline V gene has CDR1 SGHNT and CDR2 YYREEE (reference sequence). The V segment lost 3 bases and the J segment 5 bases; nucleotides outside the gene matches: 5. This CDR3 contains 15 residues. The CDR3 reads CASSSGTSVDNEQFF. CDR3 nucleotide sequence: TGTGCCAGCAGCTCCGGGACTAGCGTCGACAATGAGCAGTTCTTC.

This clonotype was detected ten times or more. The rearrangement uses TRBV5-1 and TRBJ2-3; no clear D gene. Germline CDR1 SGHRS, CDR2 YFSETQ. The CDR3 is 14 residues long. Trimming removed 2 bases from V and 5 bases from J, with 12 bases in between. As DNA, the CDR3 is TGCGCCAGCAGCTTAGTTGGGCACAGAGATACGCAGTATTTT. It specifies CASSLVGHRDTQYF.

This clonotype has ten or more counts. The rearrangement uses TRBV2 and TRBJ2-7; 8 nucleotides line up with TRBD1. J gave up 5 bases and V 6 bases, and 9 bases lay outside the gene matches. CDR1 is SNHLY, CDR2 FYNNEI, per germline. The CDR3 is made up of 14 amino acids. CDR3 in amino acids: CASRREAGGHEQYF. DNA for the CDR3: TGTGCCAGCAGGAGGGAGGCAGGGGGCCACGAGCAGTACTTC.

This clonotype was observed at least ten times. The genes are TRBV18 and TRBJ2-7; D remains ambiguous. Trimming cost V 0 bases and J 6 bases, with 6 bases left between them. The germline CDR1 and CDR2 sequences are KGHSH and LQKENI. The CDR3 length is 12 residues. In DNA, the CDR3 is TGTGCCAGCTCACCACCGGCAGGCGAGCAGTACTTC. Protein: CASSPPAGEQYF.

This clonotype was detected many times. The CDR3 protein is CASSPRGRISGANVLTF. CDR3 nucleotide sequence: TGTGCCAGCAGTCCGAGAGGACGGATCTCTGGGGCCAACGTCCTGACTTTC. The J gene is TRBJ2-6, the V gene TRBV12-3 or TRBV12-4; no reliable D call. The CDR3 has 17 amino acids. V lost 5 bases and J 0 bases, leaving 14 bases between the germline ends.

This clonotype was observed at least ten times. This sequence joins TRBV12-3 or TRBV12-4 and TRBJ1-6, with TRBD1 matching 8 bases. Trimming at V came to 5 bases and at J to 13 bases, leaving 4 bases not matched to a gene. The CDR3 runs 12 residues. CDR3 loop: CASSPDRAPLHF. Written as DNA, the CDR3 is TGTGCCAGCAGTCCGGACAGGGCCCCCCTCCACTTT.

This clonotype was recorded many times. The gene calls are TRBV11-2 and TRBJ2-7; 9 bases fit TRBD2. This CDR3 comprises 16 residues. Germline CDR1 reads SGHAT; CDR2 reads FQNNGV. V lost 2 bases to trimming and J lost 2 bases; unmatched junction nucleotides: 7. In nucleotides, the CDR3 is TGTGCCAGCAGCTTAACCCCAGCGGGGGGCCCCTACGAGCAGTACTTC. This gives the protein CASSLTPAGGPYEQYF.

The chain has TRBV6-1 and TRBJ1-1, with D perhaps TRBD1 (6 bases). Deletions cut 5 bases from V and 7 bases from J, with 17 bases between. The CDR3 has 14 residues. The germline gives CDR1 MNHNS, CDR2 SASEGT. In DNA form, the CDR3 reads TGTGCCAGCAGTCCGGGACAACTAGCCCGTGAAGCTTTCTTT. It yields the protein CASSPGQLAREAFF.

This clonotype was picked up many times. This chain joins TRBV5-1 and TRBJ1-6; TRBD1 agrees at 9 bases. V was clipped by 6 bases and J by 8 bases; unmatched bases: 12. The CDR3 runs to 16 residues. Germline V gene lookup returns CDR1 SGHRS and CDR2 YFSETQ. CDR3 nucleotide sequence: TGCGCCAGCACCAGCGCAACAGGGGGCGCGGATTCACCCCTCCACTTT. As protein: CASTSATGGADSPLHF.

This clonotype was counted ten times or more. The V and J genes are TRBV18 and TRBJ1-5; D is perhaps TRBD1 (5 bases). CDR1 KGHSH and CDR2 LQKENI come from the germline V gene. Deletions cut 0 bases from V and 3 bases from J, with 12 bases between. The CDR3 spans 16 residues. The CDR3 coding sequence is TGTGCCAGCTCACCACCGGGGCGGTCCTCCAATCAGCCCCAGCATTTT. The encoded protein is CASSPPGRSSNQPQHF.

At least ten counts were recorded for this clonotype. The V call is TRBV20-1, the J call TRBJ2-7, with 8 positions matching TRBD1. CDR3 length: 13 residues. The junction had 4 bases not matched to a gene; V was cut back by 3 bases and J by 3 bases. Germline V lookup: CDR1 DFQATT, CDR2 SNEGSKA (reference sequence). The CDR3 spells CSASRGLGYEQYF. CDR3 nucleotide sequence: TGCAGTGCTAGCAGGGGGCTTGGCTACGAGCAGTACTTC.

This clonotype came up many times. The chain employs TRBV7-9 and TRBJ2-3; unclear D gene. CDR1 and CDR2 (germline): SEHNR, FQNEAQ (reference sequence). The CDR3 contains 14 residues. Trimming removed 4 bases at V and 2 bases at J, with 10 bases between. The CDR3 bases are TGTGCCAGCAGCTACTCGAGCTCCACAGATACGCAGTATTTT. This translates into CASSYSSSTDTQYF. Filled out from reference TRBV7-9 and TRBJ2-3, the complete variable domain reads DTGVSQNPRHKITKRGQNVTFRCDPISEHNRLYWYRQTLGQGPEFLTYFQNEAQLEKSRLLSDRFSAERPKGSFSTLEIQRTEQGDSAMYLCASSYSSSTDTQYFGPGTRLTVL.

The rearrangement joins TRBV6-2 or TRBV6-3 to TRBJ2-4, with 12 nucleotides matching TRBD2. Germline values: CDR1 MNHEY, CDR2 SVGEGT. This CDR3 spans 17 amino acids. J gave up 6 bases and V 5 bases, and 11 bases lay outside the gene matches. CDR3 bases: TGTGCCAGCAGTCCAGGACTAGCGGGGAGGGGGGTAAACATTCAGTACTTC. This translates into CASSPGLAGRGVNIQYF.

This clonotype was observed at least ten times. The chain has TRBV30 and TRBJ2-1; a weak D match, TRBD2 (6 bases). V lost 0 bases, J lost 10 bases, and 10 bases lay in between. Germline V gene lookup returns CDR1 GTSNPN and CDR2 SVGIG (reference sequence). The CDR3 spans 12 residues. CDR3 loop: CAWSVLRGEQFF. The CDR3 region has the DNA TGTGCCTGGAGTGTACTACGGGGGGAGCAGTTCTTC. The full variable domain, completed using reference TRBV30 and TRBJ2-1, is SQTIHQWPATLVQPVGSPLSLECTVEGTSNPNLYWYRQAAGRGLQLLFYSVGIGQISSEVPQNLSASRPQDRQFILSSKKLLLSDSGFYLCAWSVLRGEQFFGPGTRLTVL.

The chain carries TRBV6-2 or TRBV6-3 and TRBJ1-2; 12 bases align to TRBD1. The CDR3 has 14 amino acids. J lost 8 bases, V lost 6 bases, and 7 bases had no gene match. CDR1 MNHEY and CDR2 SVGEGT come from the germline V gene. The CDR3 DNA sequence: TGTGCCAGCAGCAACGTAGGGACAGGGGGCGGCTACACCTTC. Protein: CASSNVGTGGGYTF.

Only a few counts were recorded for this clonotype. This chain links TRBV4-1 with TRBJ1-3, with D perhaps TRBD1 (5 bases). Germline values: CDR1 MGHRA, CDR2 YSYEKL. The CDR3 contains 15 residues. Trimming cost V 0 bases and J 9 bases, with 15 bases left between them. In DNA form, the CDR3 reads TGCGCCAGCAGCCAAGATCGGGACGGGGGTAGCACCATATATTTT. This encodes CASSQDRDGGSTIYF.